This record looks at one TCR beta chain sequence and its context. Antigen unknown. The data originate from a study of T cell responses to AZD1222 COVID-19 vaccine. The study's findings and limits: White British ancestry dominated among donors, who included more females, and clonal diversity was possibly underestimated. Increases in Spike-specific TCR breadth and depth were seen after two AZD1222 doses. Only a handful of AZD1222 recipients, roughly 6 in all, had baseline seropositivity. Repertoires were obtained only post-peak T cell response.

Assay: immunoSEQ multiplex PCR; the TCRdb copy retains only in-frame clones and omits some. The sample comprises around 140,000 clones, 70% to 90% of which are singletons, and less than 9.5% rests with the top ten. Germline CDR1 and CDR2: GTSNPN and SVGIG (reference sequence). V lost 1 base, J lost 4 bases, and 4 bases stayed unmatched. CDR3 length equals 15 residues. This receptor was obtained from an adult in good health. This chain uses TRBV30 with TRBJ2-1; TRBD2 matches 10 bases. The starting material was peripheral blood, obtained on day 0 of AZD1222 vaccination. Here the CDR3 reads CAWSGLAGEYNEQFF. The CDR3 DNA sequence: TGTGCCTGGAGTGGCCTAGCGGGGGAATACAATGAGCAGTTCTTC.